These T cell receptor beta chains were read from a single sample in a study of CD8+ T cells in alopecia areata. Sequencing was performed with immunoSEQ multiplex PCR; in TCRdb, only in-frame clones are kept and a portion is missing. The sample holds approximately 98,000 clones, approximately 61% seen once. The specimen sequenced was NKG2D-low CD8+ T cells sorted from blood. The receptors come from a human donor with alopecia areata. Both conserved end residues are part of each CDR3. The D gene is left open where the match is weak. Clone size is stated in some rows and not others, as once, few, many or a class when expanded.

j_call,v_call,d_call,clone_size,cdr3_nt,cdr3_aa
TRBJ2-3,TRBV2,TRBD2,.,TGTGCCCGCGGGGGGCGGGAGGGCCCAGATACGCAGTATTTT,CARGGREGPDTQYF
TRBJ1-2,TRBV15,TRBD1,.,TGTGCCACCAGCAGAGGGGACAGGGTCCACACCTTC,CATSRGDRVHTF
TRBJ1-5,TRBV28,.,.,TGTGCCAGCAGTTCCGGACAAAATAGCAATCAGCCCCAGCATTTT,CASSSGQNSNQPQHF
TRBJ2-1,TRBV9,.,.,TGTGCCAGCAGCGTAGCTTCGGCCAATGAGCAGTTCTTC,CASSVASANEQFF
TRBJ2-3,TRBV10-2,.,.,.,CASSTSDTQYF
TRBJ2-7,TRBV5-1,TRBD2,.,TGCGCCAGCAGCTTGGCCTCGGAAGCGGGAGGTGGGTACGAGCAGTACTTC,CASSLASEAGGGYEQYF
TRBJ2-1,TRBV9,TRBD2,.,TGTGCCAGCAGCGTAGTTAGCGGGAGGGGGAATGGGCAGTTCTTC,CASSVVSGRGNGQFF
TRBJ1-1,TRBV7-9,.,.,TGTGCCAGCAGCTTAAGTCTCGAAGCTTTCTTT,CASSLSLEAFF
TRBJ2-7,TRBV4-2,TRBD1,.,TGTGCCAGCAGCCAATACGCCCTAAGACAGGGGTATACCTACGAGCAGTACTTC,CASSQYALRQGYTYEQYF
TRBJ2-1,TRBV10-3,TRBD2,.,TGTGCCATCCGGGGTAGCGGGGCCTACAATGAGCAGTTCTTC,CAIRGSGAYNEQFF
TRBJ1-1,TRBV30,.,.,TGTGCCTGGAGTGTTTTGGTCAGCGAAGCTTTCTTT,CAWSVLVSEAFF
TRBJ2-1,TRBV6-1,.,.,TGTGCCAGCAGTGAAGAAACCGCTTTCTACAATGAGCAGTTCTTC,CASSEETAFYNEQFF
TRBJ2-7,TRBV28,.,.,TGTGCCAGCGAACGGGACGAAGCCTACGAGCAGTACTTC,CASERDEAYEQYF
TRBJ2-1,TRBV25-1,.,.,TGTGCCAGCAGTGAGCCGAGGTCCTACAATGAGCAGTTCTTC,CASSEPRSYNEQFF
TRBJ1-2,TRBV27,.,.,TGTGCCAGCAGTTTGACACGCAACTATGGCTACACCTTC,CASSLTRNYGYTF
TRBJ1-1,TRBV5-1,TRBD1,.,TGCGCCAGCAGCTTGGGCACAGGGGGTGGCACTGAAGCTTTCTTT,CASSLGTGGGTEAFF
TRBJ1-5,TRBV19,.,few,TGTGCCAGTAGTATGTGGGGTGGTAGCGATCAGCCCCAGCATTTT,CASSMWGGSDQPQHF
TRBJ2-7,TRBV29-1,.,.,TGCAGCGTTGAGGGGGGAGGCAGGGGTTCCAACTCCTACGAGCAGTACTTC,CSVEGGGRGSNSYEQYF
TRBJ2-7,TRBV6-6,TRBD1,.,TGTGCCAGTACCCGGGACAGCCTCTACGAGCAGTACTTC,CASTRDSLYEQYF
TRBJ1-1,TRBV6-5,.,.,TGTGCCAGCAGTTTCAAGATGACGAACACTGAAGCTTTCTTT,CASSFKMTNTEAFF
TRBJ2-7,TRBV29-1,.,.,TGCAGCGTTGTTGGGGGCAGGGAGAACCCGTACGAGCAGTACTTC,CSVVGGRENPYEQYF
TRBJ2-1,TRBV9,TRBD2,.,TGTGCCAGCAGCCCTTCCGGGACTAGTAGGAATGAGCAGTTCTTC,CASSPSGTSRNEQFF
TRBJ2-5,TRBV23-1,TRBD1,.,TGCGCCAGCGCGCCGCAGGGGGTCCTACAAGAGACCCAGTACTTC,CASAPQGVLQETQYF
TRBJ1-1,TRBV9,TRBD1,.,TGTGCCAGCAGCGGGACAGGGGGCGCGGGGACTGAAGCTTTCTTT,CASSGTGGAGTEAFF
TRBJ2-7,TRBV5-1,.,.,TGCGCCAGCAGCTGGGTGGACAGCGGCGAGCAGTACTTC,CASSWVDSGEQYF
TRBJ2-7,TRBV9,.,few,TGTGCCAGCAGCGTATCTTCCGTCCGTGGAGAGCAGTACTTC,CASSVSSVRGEQYF
TRBJ2-1,TRBV5-1,.,once,TGCGCCAGCAGCTTGGTTTGGTCAGGGTCTTACAATGAGCAGTTCTTC,CASSLVWSGSYNEQFF
TRBJ2-1,TRBV6-5,.,.,TGTGCCAGCAGTTACAGGGACTCCTACAATGAGCAGTTCTTC,CASSYRDSYNEQFF
TRBJ2-7,TRBV7-6,TRBD2,.,TGTGCCAGCAGCTTTCAAGGACTAGCGGCCGAGCAGTACTTC,CASSFQGLAAEQYF
TRBJ1-2,TRBV9,.,.,TGTGCCAGCAGTTCCCTGGGGTTCGGCTACACCTTC,CASSSLGFGYTF
TRBJ1-5,TRBV19,.,few,TGTGCCAGTAAGTCGTTGGCTCAGCCCCAGCATTTT,CASKSLAQPQHF
TRBJ2-5,TRBV28,.,.,TGTGCCAGCACCGGGGAGACCCAGTACTTC,CASTGETQYF
TRBJ1-2,TRBV6-5,.,.,TGTGCCAGCAGTGGCGACGGGGCGGGCTACACCTTC,CASSGDGAGYTF
TRBJ2-3,TRBV13,TRBD2,.,TGTGCCAGCAGCCGGATGCGGGAGGTCGCAGATACGCAGTATTTT,CASSRMREVADTQYF
TRBJ2-1,TRBV29-1,TRBD2,.,TGCAGTGGGGGGGCCGGAACACCGGGACTAGCGGACAATGAGCAGTTCTTC,CSGGAGTPGLADNEQFF
TRBJ1-1,TRBV29-1,.,.,TGCAGCGTTGATTTTACTGAGATGAACACTGAAGCTTTCTTT,CSVDFTEMNTEAFF
TRBJ2-3,TRBV5-1,TRBD2,.,TGCGCCAGCATGCGGGACTACACAGATACGCAGTATTTT,CASMRDYTDTQYF
TRBJ2-3,TRBV13,TRBD2,few,TGTGCCAGCAGCTTGTCGGGAGGGGATACGCAGTATTTT,CASSLSGGDTQYF
TRBJ1-5,TRBV28,TRBD1,.,TGTGCCAGCAGTTTATTTGGACAGGCCCCAGGTCAGCCCCAGCATTTT,CASSLFGQAPGQPQHF
TRBJ1-2,TRBV4-1,.,few,TGCGCCAGCAGCCAAGAGGTCGCCTCTTACGTCGGCCAGAATGGCTACACCTTC,CASSQEVASYVGQNGYTF
TRBJ1-3,TRBV2,.,.,TGTGCCAGCAGCCTGGGGGTTGGAAACACCATATATTTT,CASSLGVGNTIYF